Following are 23 T cell receptor beta chains from one sample sequenced in a study of read filtering for tumor transcriptome and immune sequencing. This library used about 400 ng RNA and molecular barcoded adaptors spanning alpha/delta and beta/gamma chains. TCRdb reprocessed the reads via MiXCR and lists one record per CDR3 protein. The sample lists about 86,000 distinct CDR3 sequences, roughly an eighth occurring once. The specimen sequenced was a population of CD138-negative cells sorted from bone marrow. These TCRs come from a donor older than 35 with multiple myeloma.

This clonotype was recorded many times. The chain carries TRBV29-1 and TRBJ2-3; D might be TRBD2 (5 bases). Germline loops: CDR1 SQVTM, CDR2 ANQGSEA. Trimming took 3 bases from V and 2 from J, leaving 9 bases between them. CDR3 length: 13 amino acids. The CDR3 sequence is CSVDLDYTDTQYF. As DNA, the CDR3 is TGCAGCGTTGATCTCGACTACACAGATACGCAGTATTTT.

In regard to this clonotype: Here the CDR3 omits its conserved ending phenylalanine or tryptophan, so a read error is the likely source. The chain recombines TRBV6-5 with TRBJ1-1, with D unresolved. The CDR3 spans 12 residues. Looked up from germline, CDR1 is MNHEY and CDR2 is SVGAGI. V was pared by 7 bases and J by 4 bases, with 10 bases between. CDR3 sequence: CASTTGSTEAFS. The CDR3 DNA follows: TGTGCCAGCACTACCGGGAGCACTGAAGCTTTCTCT.

This clonotype was picked up a small number of times. This chain uses TRBV11-2 with TRBJ2-1, with D hard to call. Trimming took 5 bases from V and 9 from J, leaving 14 bases between them. The CDR3 runs to 13 residues. From germline, CDR1 is SGHAT and CDR2 FQNNGV. The CDR3 bases are TGTGCCAGCAGCCCTCAGAGTTTTCGTGAGCAGTTCTTC. This codes for CASSPQSFREQFF.

The sample holds many counts of this clonotype. CDR3 sequence (DNA): TGCAGCGTTGAGCCTACTAGCGGGAGGAACAATGAGCAGTTCTTC. This translates into CSVEPTSGRNNEQFF. The chain employs TRBV29-1 and TRBJ2-1, with 12 positions matching TRBD2. V was pared by 3 bases and J by 5 bases, with 5 bases of the junction left unmatched. The V gene's germline CDR1 is SQVTM and CDR2 ANQGSEA. The CDR3 is 15 amino acids.

This clonotype has a count of ten or more. J is TRBJ1-2 and V is TRBV29-1; D call uncertain. Germline V gene data show CDR1 as SQVTM and CDR2 as ANQGSEA. With 4 bases removed from V and 0 bases from J, the gap between germline ends came to 9 bases. The CDR3 consists of 13 residues. The CDR3, as DNA: TGCAGCGTTGGCTCTTCACCTAACTATGGCTACACCTTC. Translating gives CSVGSSPNYGYTF.

This clonotype has a count of ten or more. V usage is TRBV7-2 and J usage is TRBJ2-7, with a weak D call TRBD2 (6 bases). Germline CDR1 SGHTA, CDR2 FQGNSA. The germline V and J ends were trimmed by 5 bases and 7 bases, with 15 bases remaining between them. The CDR3 has 13 amino acids. The CDR3 nucleotides read TGTGCCAGCAGCCCTTACCGGGAGCCGGAGCAGTACTTC. This sequence encodes CASSPYREPEQYF.

The J gene is TRBJ1-3, the V gene TRBV7-9; D may be TRBD1 (6 bases). CDR3 length equals 15 residues. Germline CDR1 and CDR2: SEHNR and FQNEAQ (reference sequence). Trimming left V 4 bases short and J 3 bases short, with 13 bases between. CDR3 loop: CASSSTDSYGNTIYF. DNA of the CDR3: TGTGCCAGCAGCTCGACGGACAGTTATGGAAACACCATATATTTT. Using reference TRBV7-9 and TRBJ1-3 for the parts outside the CDR3, the full variable domain is DTGVSQNPRHKITKRGQNVTFRCDPISEHNRLYWYRQTLGQGPEFLTYFQNEAQLEKSRLLSDRFSAERPKGSFSTLEIQRTEQGDSAMYLCASSSTDSYGNTIYFGEGSWLTVV.

This clonotype was counted a few times. This sequence may be a read error, since a much larger clone differs from it by one base. The chain recombines TRBV10-3 with TRBJ2-1; no firm D call. Germline assignment: CDR1 ENHRY and CDR2 SYGVKD. CDR3 size: 13 residues. CDR3 sequence reads: CAISEPPYKEQFF. The CDR3 coding sequence is TGTGCCATCAGTGAGCCCCCTTACAAGGAGCAGTTCTTC.

This clonotype came up a few times. The rearrangement links TRBV12-3 or TRBV12-4 to TRBJ2-7; TRBD1 agrees at 7 bases. This CDR3 region has 17 residues. After removal of 5 bases from V and 0 bases from J, the junction contained 13 bases not matched to a gene. CDR3 in amino acids: CASSPPGQWVSSYEQYF. In DNA form, the CDR3 reads TGTGCCAGCAGTCCTCCGGGACAGTGGGTGAGCTCCTACGAGCAGTACTTC.

Many counts were recorded for this clonotype. The rearrangement uses TRBV18 and TRBJ2-7; no definite D call. The germline gives CDR1 KGHSH, CDR2 LQKENI. The length of the CDR3 is 14 residues. The V end was cut by 1 base, the J end by 4 bases, with 11 bases between. In nucleotides, the CDR3 is TGTGCCAGCTCACCACGTTCTACGGGTTACGAGCAGTACTTC. Translating gives CASSPRSTGYEQYF.

This chain connects TRBV20-1 to TRBJ1-5, with D unclear. Germline assignment: CDR1 DFQATT and CDR2 SNEGSKA (reference sequence). V lost 0 bases and J 6 bases, leaving 18 bases between the germline ends. The CDR3 is 16 residues long. Here the CDR3 reads CSARDFRGGISQPQHF. The CDR3 DNA is TGCAGTGCTAGAGATTTTCGAGGTGGGATTAGTCAGCCCCAGCATTTT.

This clonotype was observed at least ten times. CDR3 sequence reads: CASSQGARRPETQYF. CDR3 DNA sequence: TGCGCCAGCAGCCAAGGTGCTAGGAGACCAGAGACCCAGTACTTC. The chain joins TRBV4-1 to TRBJ2-5; D gene uncertain. CDR1 MGHRA and CDR2 YSYEKL come from the germline V gene. The CDR3 is 15 residues long. The V end was cut by 1 base, the J end by 4 bases, with 13 bases between.

This clonotype was recorded at least ten times. This chain connects TRBV29-1 to TRBJ2-1; perhaps TRBD2 as D (5 bases). The CDR3 length is 13 residues. CDR1 and CDR2 (germline): SQVTM, ANQGSEA. The V gene lost 8 bases and the J gene lost 0 bases, with 11 bases spanning the gap. Here the CDR3 DNA reads TGCAGCATTAGCGTTGACTCCTACAATGAGCAGTTCTTC. Translating gives CSISVDSYNEQFF.

This clonotype was seen a few times. This chain joins TRBV2 and TRBJ1-5; D may be TRBD1 (5 bases). The CDR3 covers 14 residues. Germline loops: CDR1 SNHLY, CDR2 FYNNEI. The germline V and J ends were trimmed by 7 bases and 0 bases, with 10 bases remaining between them. The CDR3 DNA reads TGTGCCAGCACCCGACAGAGTAGCAATCAGCCCCAGCATTTT. Translated, it gives CASTRQSSNQPQHF.

The genes are TRBV3-1 and TRBJ2-5, with D maybe TRBD2 (6 bases). The V gene's germline CDR1 is LGHDT and CDR2 YNNKEL (reference sequence). V lost 6 bases, J lost 1 base, and 15 bases lay in between. This CDR3 has 15 amino acids. Written as DNA, the CDR3 is TGTGCCAGCAGATACACCGGGAGAGTCCAAGAGACCCAGTACTTC. The encoded protein is CASRYTGRVQETQYF.

The rearrangement joins TRBV12-3 or TRBV12-4 to TRBJ2-1; no reliable D call. This CDR3 is 15 amino acids long. V lost 4 bases and J 4 bases, leaving 14 bases between the germline ends. CDR3 in DNA: TGTGCCAGCAGTTCGGCTCCTACTAATTACAATGAGCAGTTCTTC. Amino acids: CASSSAPTNYNEQFF.

This clonotype showed up many times. The chain employs TRBV20-1 and TRBJ1-6; 7 nucleotides line up with TRBD1. Looked up from germline, CDR1 is DFQATT and CDR2 is SNEGSKA (reference sequence). V dropped 6 bases and J dropped 10; count of bases not matched to a gene: 6. CDR3 size: 12 residues. Here the CDR3 DNA reads TGCAGTGCGAGACAGGGAAGCTCACCCCTCCACTTT. It codes for CSARQGSSPLHF.

This clonotype appeared many times. The CDR3 protein is CSGDGLAGEGGGDEQFF. The CDR3 DNA follows: TGCAGCGGGGACGGACTAGCGGGAGAAGGAGGTGGAGATGAGCAGTTCTTC. The V call is TRBV29-1, the J call TRBJ2-1, with 13 nucleotides matching TRBD2. This CDR3 has 17 residues. Looked up from germline, CDR1 is SQVTM and CDR2 is ANQGSEA. V was clipped by 7 bases and J by 8 bases; unmatched bases: 17.

The rearrangement joins TRBV20-1 to TRBJ2-7; D may match TRBD1 or TRBD2 (5 bases each). The CDR3 is 12 residues long. In germline, CDR1 is DFQATT, CDR2 SNEGSKA (reference sequence). V was cut by 5 bases and J by 6 bases, with 14 bases left in between. The CDR3 reads CSARQPGGEQYF. The CDR3 DNA is TGCAGTGCTCGACAGCCAGGAGGCGAGCAGTACTTC.

This clonotype was recorded many times. The chain employs TRBV19 and TRBJ2-7; 7 bases are a match to TRBD2. V dropped 3 bases and J dropped 2; count of bases not matched to a gene: 7. Germline values: CDR1 LNHDA, CDR2 SQIVND (reference sequence). This CDR3 contains 15 residues. CDR3 sequence reads: CASSISSGLPYEQYF. The CDR3 DNA reads TGTGCCAGTAGTATTAGTAGCGGGCTGCCCTACGAGCAGTACTTC.

In its sample, this clonotype was seen many times. The J gene is TRBJ2-1, the V gene TRBV5-1, with TRBD2 identical over 11 bases. The CDR3 runs to 16 residues. V trimming: 0 bases; J trimming: 9 bases; junction bases outside the gene matches: 8. The V gene's germline CDR1 is SGHRS and CDR2 YFSETQ. CDR3 nucleotides: TGCGCCAGCAGCTTGGCCCAACTAGCGGGAGTTGGTGAGCAGTTCTTC. It is translated as CASSLAQLAGVGEQFF.

This clonotype was observed at least ten times. The chain carries TRBV28 and TRBJ1-1; D ambiguous. Germline lookup yields CDR1 MDHEN and CDR2 SYDVKM. Trimming stripped 2 bases from V and 0 bases from J, with 10 bases between. CDR3 size: 15 residues. The CDR3 here is CASSLSQPMNTEAFF. CDR3 DNA: TGTGCCAGCAGTTTAAGCCAGCCCATGAACACTGAAGCTTTCTTT. Complete variable domain (other parts from reference TRBV28 and TRBJ1-1): DVKVTQSSRYLVKRTGEKVFLECVQDMDHENMFWYRQDPGLGLRLIYFSYDVKMKEKGDIPEGYSVSREKKERFSLILESASTNQTSMYLCASSLSQPMNTEAFFGQGTRLTVV.

Note on this clonotype: A far larger clone is off by one base, so a read error is likely. This chain's CDR3 is CASSRTSGTITDTQCF. The CDR3, as DNA: TGTGCCAGCAGCCGGACTAGCGGGACGATCACAGATACGCAGTGTTTT. This chain uses TRBV5-8 with TRBJ2-3, with 12 bases fitting TRBD2. The CDR3 extends over 16 amino acids. Germline V gives CDR1 SGHTS, CDR2 YDEGEE.